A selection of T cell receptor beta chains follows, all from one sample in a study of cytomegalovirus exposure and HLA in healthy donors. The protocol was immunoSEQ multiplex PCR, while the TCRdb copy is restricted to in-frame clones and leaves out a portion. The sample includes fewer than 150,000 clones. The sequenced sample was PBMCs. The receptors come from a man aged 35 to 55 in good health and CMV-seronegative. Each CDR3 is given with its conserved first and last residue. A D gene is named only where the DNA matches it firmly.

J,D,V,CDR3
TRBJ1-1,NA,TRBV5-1,CASSPALTTARVF
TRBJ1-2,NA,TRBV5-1,CASSLEGEPQGYTF
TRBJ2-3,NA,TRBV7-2,CASSPRGRTDTQYF
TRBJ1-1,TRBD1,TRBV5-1,CASSYTSRQGSTEAFF
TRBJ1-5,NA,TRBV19,CASSIEQGGQPQHF
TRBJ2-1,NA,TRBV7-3,CASSLKGLSYNEQFF
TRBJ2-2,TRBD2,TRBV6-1,CASSGPTSGGPPGELFF
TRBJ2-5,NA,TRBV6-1,CASSEAPGDEETQYF
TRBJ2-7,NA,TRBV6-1,CASSELATPNYEQYF
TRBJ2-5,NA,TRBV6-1,CASSETTTGVETQYF
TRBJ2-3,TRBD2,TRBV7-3,CASSSLAGASTDTQYF
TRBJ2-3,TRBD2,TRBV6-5,CASSYSLAGDTQYF
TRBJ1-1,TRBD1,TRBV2,CASRRDRNTEAFF
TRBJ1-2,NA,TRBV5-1,CASSLASGTPRGYTF
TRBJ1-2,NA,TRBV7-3,CASSLARDTGYTF
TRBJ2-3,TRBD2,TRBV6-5,CASSEPASGTQYF
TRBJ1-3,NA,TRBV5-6,CASSFFGGNTIYF
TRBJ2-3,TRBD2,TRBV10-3,CAAGLAGGLNTDTQYF
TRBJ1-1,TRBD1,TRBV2,CASSQQGMATEAFF
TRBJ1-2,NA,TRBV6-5,CASSYLSGTKDGYTF
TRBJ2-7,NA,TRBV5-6,CASSLLTSSGFEQYF
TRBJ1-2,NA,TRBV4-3,CASSQDLGKLDYGYTF
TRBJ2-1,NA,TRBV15,CATSRGNVGAHEQFF
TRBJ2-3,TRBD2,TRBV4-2,CASRERGGGADTQYF
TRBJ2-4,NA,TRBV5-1,CASSSRSIQYF
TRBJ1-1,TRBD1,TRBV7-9,CASSPLRNRGSGTEAFF
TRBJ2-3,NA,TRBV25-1,CASRRQGTDTQYF